The clone carrying this T cell receptor (beta chain) was picked up many times. As yet, its antigen is unknown. Generation of TCR beta libraries employed quantitative 5'-RACE incorporating molecular barcodes. TCRdb analysed the 5' RACE reads with MiXCR anew, one entry per CDR3 protein. The sample lists a few hundred thousand distinct CDR3 sequences; 7% to 9% were seen once. This CDR3 has 13 residues. Germline V gene data show CDR1 as MNHEY and CDR2 as SVGEGT. V lost 7 bases and J lost 0, with 9 bases in between. This sample was taken from a study of CD8 T cells in ankylosing spondylitis. Study findings and constraints: Prior literature has documented some motif variants in synovial fluid and blood from reactive arthritis. Blood from ankylosing spondylitis patients appeared to carry a characteristic roughly eight-variant TCR beta motif.

The clonotype comes from a male donor with ankylosing spondylitis. Sequencing used blood, either unsorted or a sorted T cell fraction (not recorded which). The chain employs TRBV6-2 or TRBV6-3 and TRBJ1-1; D remains ambiguous. The CDR3 protein is CASIDYLNTEAFF. The CDR3, as DNA: TGTGCCAGCATTGATTACTTGAACACTGAAGCTTTCTTT.